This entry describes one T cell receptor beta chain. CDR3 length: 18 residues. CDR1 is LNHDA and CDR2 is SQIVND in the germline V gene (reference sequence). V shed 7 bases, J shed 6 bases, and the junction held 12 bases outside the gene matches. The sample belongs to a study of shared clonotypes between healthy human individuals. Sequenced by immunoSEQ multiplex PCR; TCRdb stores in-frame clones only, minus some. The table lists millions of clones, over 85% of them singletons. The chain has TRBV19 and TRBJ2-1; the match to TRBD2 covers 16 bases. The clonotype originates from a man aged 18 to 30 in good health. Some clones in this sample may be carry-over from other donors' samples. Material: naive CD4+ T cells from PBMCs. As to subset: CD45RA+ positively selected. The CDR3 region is CASIDKPGLAGGPNEQFF. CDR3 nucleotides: TGTGCCAGTATCGACAAACCGGGACTAGCGGGAGGGCCCAATGAGCAGTTCTTC.